This entry describes one TCR beta chain. Antigen unknown. Germline assignment: CDR1 MNHEY and CDR2 SVGAGI. CDR3 length: 13 amino acids. V shed 4 bases and J shed 7 bases, with 11 bases lying between them. This specimen belongs to a study of cytomegalovirus exposure and HLA in healthy donors. Broader study findings: Excluded: some indistinguishable V segments such as TRBV6-2 and TRBV6-3. According to the study, 160 or so TCR beta chains were cytomegalovirus-associated. In a later analysis, common viral pathogens appeared linked to several of the most significant clusters. In an earlier analysis, productive rearrangement rates for most beta V segments clustered near 90% or 30%.

A multiplex PCR was run with 60 Vbeta primers and 13 Jbeta primers. Data came from immunoSEQ multiplex PCR; TCRdb stores just in-frame clones and leaves some out. Of about 150,000 clones in the sample, 80% were seen once. Sequenced: PBMCs. This chain uses TRBV6-5 with TRBJ1-5, with D possibly matching TRBD1 (5 bases). The source is a woman aged 40 to 55 in good health and CMV-seronegative. CDR3 loop: CASSSGGSQPQHF. CDR3 nucleotide sequence: TGTGCCAGCAGTTCGGGGGGATCCCAGCCCCAGCATTTT.